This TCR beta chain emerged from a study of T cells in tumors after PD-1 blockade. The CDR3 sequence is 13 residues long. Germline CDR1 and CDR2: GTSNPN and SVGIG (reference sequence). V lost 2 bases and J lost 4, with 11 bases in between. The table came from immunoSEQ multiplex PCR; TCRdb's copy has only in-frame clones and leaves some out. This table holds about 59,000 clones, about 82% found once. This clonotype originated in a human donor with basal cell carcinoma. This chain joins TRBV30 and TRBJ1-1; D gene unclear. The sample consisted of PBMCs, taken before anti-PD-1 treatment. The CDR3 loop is CAWSPQVTTEAFF. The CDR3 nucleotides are TGTGCCTGGAGTCCCCAGGTGACCACTGAAGCTTTCTTT. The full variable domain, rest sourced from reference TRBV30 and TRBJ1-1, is SQTIHQWPATLVQPVGSPLSLECTVEGTSNPNLYWYRQAAGRGLQLLFYSVGIGQISSEVPQNLSASRPQDRQFILSSKKLLLSDSGFYLCAWSPQVTTEAFFGQGTRLTVV.